The subject of this entry is one T cell receptor (beta chain). The antigen is undetermined. This record belongs to a study of T-cell memory formation after mild COVID-19. Whole-study results and caveats: CD4+ contracting clones were mainly CM and EM; CD8+ ones, EMRA.

5'RACE primed from the constant segment yielded TCR alpha and TCR beta cDNA libraries bearing sample barcodes and UMIs. Via MiXCR, TCRdb re-called the 5' RACE reads, giving one row per CDR3 protein. The table shows about 35,000 distinct CDR3 sequences, with roughly 21% occurring only once. Source material: PBMCs or a T cell subset sorted from them (not recorded which). This receptor was obtained from an adult who had mild COVID-19 (a few samples of this study predate the infection). Cell type and time point are not known.

The CDR3 nucleotides read TGTGCCAGCAGCTTAACCTGGACAGGGCAAGAGACCCAGTACTTC. Translation: CASSLTWTGQETQYF. The chain uses TRBV7-9 and TRBJ2-5; 8 bases are shared with TRBD1. Germline values: CDR1 SEHNR, CDR2 FQNEAQ (reference sequence). The junction had 4 bases not matched to a gene; V was cut back by 2 bases and J by 2 bases. CDR3 length: 15 residues.